This TCR beta chain appears in the sequencing data of a study of blood T cell repertoires in COVID-19. Here immunoSEQ multiplex PCR was the method, and the copy in TCRdb shows in-frame clones only, minus some. Of about 190,000 clones detected, roughly four fifths appear once; the ten largest clones hold 13% to 15%. V was clipped by 1 base and J by 4 bases; unmatched bases: 5. Looked up from germline, CDR1 is LGHNA and CDR2 is YSLEER. This CDR3 contains 16 residues. The chain has TRBV4-3 and TRBJ1-2; 11 bases are a match to TRBD1. The sequenced material came from peripheral blood. This TCR derives from a man under 40 with active or convalescent COVID-19. CDR3 loop: CASSQGAGTGGYGYTF. For the CDR3, the DNA is TGCGCCAGCAGCCAAGGGGCCGGGACAGGGGGCTATGGCTACACCTTC.